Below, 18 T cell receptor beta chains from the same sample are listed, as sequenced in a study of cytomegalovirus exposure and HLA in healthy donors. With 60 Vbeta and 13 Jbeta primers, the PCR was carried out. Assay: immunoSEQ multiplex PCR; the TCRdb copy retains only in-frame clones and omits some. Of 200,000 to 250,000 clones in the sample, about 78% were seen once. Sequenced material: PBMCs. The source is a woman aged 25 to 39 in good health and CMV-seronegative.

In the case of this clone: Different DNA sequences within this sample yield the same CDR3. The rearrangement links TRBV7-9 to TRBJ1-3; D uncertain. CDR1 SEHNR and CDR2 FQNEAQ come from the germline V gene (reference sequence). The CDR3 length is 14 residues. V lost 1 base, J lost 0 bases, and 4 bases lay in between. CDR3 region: CASSLGLSGNTIYF. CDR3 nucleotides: TGTGCCAGCAGCTTAGGACTCTCTGGAAACACCATATATTTT.

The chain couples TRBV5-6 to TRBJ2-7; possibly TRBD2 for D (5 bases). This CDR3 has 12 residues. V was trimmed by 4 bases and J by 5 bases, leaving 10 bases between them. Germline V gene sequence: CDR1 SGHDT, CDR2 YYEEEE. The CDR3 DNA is TGTGCCAGCAGCCGCCGGACTGACGAGCAGTACTTC. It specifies CASSRRTDEQYF.

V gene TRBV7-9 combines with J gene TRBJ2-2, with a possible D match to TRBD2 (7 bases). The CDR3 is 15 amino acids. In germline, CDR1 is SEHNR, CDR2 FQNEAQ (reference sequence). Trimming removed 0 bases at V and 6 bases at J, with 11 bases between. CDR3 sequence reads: CASSLAGGHPGELFF. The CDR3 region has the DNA TGTGCCAGCAGCTTAGCGGGGGGGCACCCCGGGGAGCTGTTTTTT.

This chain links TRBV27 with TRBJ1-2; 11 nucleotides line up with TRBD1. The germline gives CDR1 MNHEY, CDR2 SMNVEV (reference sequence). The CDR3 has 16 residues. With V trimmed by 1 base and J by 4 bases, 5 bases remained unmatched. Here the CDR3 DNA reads TGTGCCAGCAGTTTATATGGGACAGGGGGGAGCTATGGCTACACCTTC. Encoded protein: CASSLYGTGGSYGYTF.

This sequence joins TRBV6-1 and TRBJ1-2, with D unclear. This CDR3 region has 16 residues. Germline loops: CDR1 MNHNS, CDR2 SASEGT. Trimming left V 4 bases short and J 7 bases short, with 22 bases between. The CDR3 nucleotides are TGTGCCAGCAGTGTCTGTCTGGCGGGATGGTCTGGTGGCTACACCTTC. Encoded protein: CASSVCLAGWSGGYTF.

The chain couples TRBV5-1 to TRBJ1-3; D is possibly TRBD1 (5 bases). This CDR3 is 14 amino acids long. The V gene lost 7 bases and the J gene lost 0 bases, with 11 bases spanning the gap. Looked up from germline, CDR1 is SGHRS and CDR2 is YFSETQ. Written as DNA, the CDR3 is TGCGCCAGCTCGGACATTCTCTCTGGAAACACCATATATTTT. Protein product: CASSDILSGNTIYF.

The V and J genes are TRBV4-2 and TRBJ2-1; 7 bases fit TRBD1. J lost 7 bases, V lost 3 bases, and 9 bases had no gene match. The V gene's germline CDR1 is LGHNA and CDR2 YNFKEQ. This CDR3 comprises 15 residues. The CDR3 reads CASSQKAGGLNEQFF. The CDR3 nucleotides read TGTGCCAGCAGCCAGAAAGCAGGGGGTCTGAATGAGCAGTTCTTC.

As DNA, the CDR3 is TGCGCCAGTTCCCTAGCGGGGGAGCCCCGGGAGACCCAGTACTTC. Its protein product is CASSLAGEPRETQYF. This chain uses TRBV5-1 with TRBJ2-5, with 10 positions matching TRBD2. The CDR3 consists of 15 residues. V trimming: 8 bases; J trimming: 5 bases; junction bases outside the gene matches: 12. Looked up from germline, CDR1 is SGHRS and CDR2 is YFSETQ.

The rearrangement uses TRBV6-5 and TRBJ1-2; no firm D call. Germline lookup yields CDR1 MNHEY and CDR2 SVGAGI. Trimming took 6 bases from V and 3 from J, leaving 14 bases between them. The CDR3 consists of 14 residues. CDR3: CASSLGGSDYGYTF. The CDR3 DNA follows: TGTGCCAGCAGCCTCGGAGGGTCCGACTATGGCTACACCTTC.

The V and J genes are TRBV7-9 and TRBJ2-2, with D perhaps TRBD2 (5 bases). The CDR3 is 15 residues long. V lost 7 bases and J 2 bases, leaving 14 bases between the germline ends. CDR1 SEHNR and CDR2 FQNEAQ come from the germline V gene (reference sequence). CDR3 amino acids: CASIIWEQNTGELFF. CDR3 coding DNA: TGTGCCAGCATCATTTGGGAGCAAAACACCGGGGAGCTGTTTTTT.

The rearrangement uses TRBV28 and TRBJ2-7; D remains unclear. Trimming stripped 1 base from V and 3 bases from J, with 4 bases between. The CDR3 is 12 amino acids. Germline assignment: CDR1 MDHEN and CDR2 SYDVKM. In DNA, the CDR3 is TGTGCCAGCAGTTTATCCAGCTACGAGCAGTACTTC. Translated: CASSLSSYEQYF.

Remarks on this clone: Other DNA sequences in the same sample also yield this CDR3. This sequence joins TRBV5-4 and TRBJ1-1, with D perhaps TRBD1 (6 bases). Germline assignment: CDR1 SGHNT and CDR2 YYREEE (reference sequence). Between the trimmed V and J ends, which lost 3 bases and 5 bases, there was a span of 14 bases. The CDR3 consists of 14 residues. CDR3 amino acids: CASSSKTGNTEAFF. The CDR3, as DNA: TGTGCCAGCAGCTCCAAGACAGGAAATACTGAAGCTTTCTTT.

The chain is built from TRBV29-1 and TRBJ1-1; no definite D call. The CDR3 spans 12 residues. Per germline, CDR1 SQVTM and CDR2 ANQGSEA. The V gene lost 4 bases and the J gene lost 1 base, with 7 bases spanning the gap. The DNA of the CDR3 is TGCAGCGTTGGCCGGGAGAACACTGAAGCTTTCTTT. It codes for CSVGRENTEAFF.

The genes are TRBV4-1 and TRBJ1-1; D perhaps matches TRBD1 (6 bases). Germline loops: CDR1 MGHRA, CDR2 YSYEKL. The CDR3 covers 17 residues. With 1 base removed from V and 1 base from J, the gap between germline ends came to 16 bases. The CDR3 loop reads CASSQGRGGGGNTEAFF. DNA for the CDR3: TGCGCCAGCAGCCAAGGCCGGGGAGGGGGAGGGAACACTGAAGCTTTCTTT.

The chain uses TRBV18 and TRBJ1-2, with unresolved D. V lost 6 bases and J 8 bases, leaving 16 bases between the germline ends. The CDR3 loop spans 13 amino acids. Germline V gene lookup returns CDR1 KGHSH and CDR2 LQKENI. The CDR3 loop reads CASSHEPGRGYTF. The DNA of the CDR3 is TGTGCCAGCTCGCATGAACCGGGTCGGGGCTACACCTTC. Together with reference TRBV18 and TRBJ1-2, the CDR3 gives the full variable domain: NAGVMQNPRHLVRRRGQEARLRCSPMKGHSHVYWYRQLPEEGLKFMVYLQKENIIDESGMPKERFSAEFPKEGPSILRIQQVVRGDSAAYFCASSHEPGRGYTFGSGTRLTVV.

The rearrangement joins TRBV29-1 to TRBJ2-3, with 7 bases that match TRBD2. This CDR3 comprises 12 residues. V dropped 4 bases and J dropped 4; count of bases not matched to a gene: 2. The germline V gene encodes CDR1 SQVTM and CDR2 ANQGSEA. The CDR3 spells CSVGLAADTQYF. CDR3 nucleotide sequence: TGCAGCGTTGGACTAGCAGCAGATACGCAGTATTTT.

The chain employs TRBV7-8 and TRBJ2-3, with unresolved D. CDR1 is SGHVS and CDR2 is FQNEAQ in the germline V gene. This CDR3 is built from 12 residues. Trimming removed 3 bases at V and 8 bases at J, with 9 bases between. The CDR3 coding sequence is TGTGCCAGCAGCTTCGAGTACGCTACGCAGTATTTT. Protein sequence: CASSFEYATQYF.

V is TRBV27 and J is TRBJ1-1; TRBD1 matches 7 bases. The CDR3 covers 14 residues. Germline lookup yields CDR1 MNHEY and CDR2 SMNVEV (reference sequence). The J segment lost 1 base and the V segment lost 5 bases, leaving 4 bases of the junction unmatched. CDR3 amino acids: CASSQWTGNTEAFF. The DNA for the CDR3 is TGTGCCAGCAGTCAATGGACAGGGAACACTGAAGCTTTCTTT.